One sample yielded the 23 T cell receptor beta chains listed below, sequenced in a study of early T cells in non-severe SARS-CoV-2 infection (dated by TCRdb to the early 2020s). Libraries were prepared through 5' RACE. The instrument given in TCRdb is NextSeq 500. Using fastp at Q25 and MiXCR, TCRdb reprocessed the public reads and kept productive beta chains. Rows merge per CDR3 protein into single entries with the most common DNA and genes. For this sample the table gives over 85,000 distinct CDR3 sequences, of which roughly 14% were detected only once. The top ten constitute 5.5% to 7% of the sample. Sequencing used whole blood. The receptors were sampled from an adult who was a healthcare worker with PCR-confirmed SARS-CoV-2 infection or an uninfected control (not recorded which).

This clonotype showed up many times. This sequence joins TRBV6-1 and TRBJ1-2; D ambiguous. The CDR3 sequence is 10 residues long. From germline, CDR1 is MNHNS and CDR2 SASEGT. V was shortened by 7 bases and J by 7 bases, with 7 bases between the two germline ends. DNA for the CDR3: TGTGCCAGCATAGAACGTGGCTACACCTTC. It is translated as CASIERGYTF.

This clonotype was seen many times. The rearrangement joins TRBV7-8 to TRBJ2-7, with TRBD2 matching 11 bases. The CDR3 totals 15 residues. After removal of 5 bases from V and 3 bases from J, the junction contained 6 bases not matched to a gene. The germline V gene encodes CDR1 SGHVS and CDR2 FQNEAQ. DNA of the CDR3: TGTGCCAGCAGCGCGGGGACTAGCGGATACTACGAGCAGTACTTC. The encoded protein is CASSAGTSGYYEQYF.

This clonotype showed up many times. This rearrangement joins TRBV11-2 to TRBJ2-5; D unclear. The CDR3 length is 15 residues. Between the trimmed V and J ends, which lost 5 bases and 3 bases, there was a span of 16 bases. Germline V gene data show CDR1 as SGHAT and CDR2 as FQNNGV. CDR3: CASSLSLAVEETQYF. DNA of the CDR3: TGTGCCAGCAGCCTGTCCCTCGCGGTTGAAGAGACCCAGTACTTC.

The chain couples TRBV30 to TRBJ2-3; D is perhaps TRBD1 (5 bases). Germline CDR1 is GTSNPN and CDR2 is SVGIG (reference sequence). This CDR3 spans 12 amino acids. Trimming cost V 2 bases and J 12 bases, with 15 bases left between them. CDR3 in DNA: TGTGCCTGGAGTCAACAGGATCGGTCCCAGTATTTT. Amino acid sequence: CAWSQQDRSQYF.

On this clonotype itself: The DNA is left out, because the CDR3 cannot be placed on it with certainty; the CDR3 is given as TCRdb lists it. The chain employs TRBV12-3 or TRBV12-4 and TRBJ2-7; whether TRBD2, the table's D call, matches the DNA was not checked. Inclusive of both ends, the CDR3 amounts to 15 amino acids. The CDR3 here is CASSFGGGTRSNMDF.

This clonotype was detected only a few times. This chain joins TRBV3-1 and TRBJ2-7; 9 bases agree with TRBD1. Germline V gene sequence: CDR1 LGHDT, CDR2 YNNKEL (reference sequence). This CDR3 comprises 14 residues. V lost 4 bases to trimming and J lost 8 bases; unmatched junction nucleotides: 9. Here the CDR3 reads CASSPGTGLIKQYF. As DNA, the CDR3 is TGTGCCAGCAGCCCCGGGACAGGGCTTATTAAGCAGTACTTC.

This clonotype was found many times. J is TRBJ2-4 and V is TRBV20-1; 12 bases are shared with TRBD2. V lost 5 bases and J lost 0; bases outside the gene matches: 14. Germline V lookup: CDR1 DFQATT, CDR2 SNEGSKA (reference sequence). This CDR3 region has 19 residues. CDR3 amino acids: CSAHTTSGRFGGAKNIQYF. The CDR3 coding sequence is TGCAGTGCTCACACCACTAGCGGGAGGTTCGGAGGAGCCAAAAACATTCAGTACTTC.

Only a few counts were recorded for this clonotype. The chain links TRBV4-1 to TRBJ2-7, with TRBD1 matching 9 bases. CDR1 and CDR2 from the germline V gene are MGHRA and YSYEKL. The CDR3 extends over 18 amino acids. J gave up 4 bases and V 1 base, and 14 bases lay outside the gene matches. Here the CDR3 reads CASSQADFVGQGRYEQYF. For the CDR3, the DNA is TGCGCCAGCAGCCAAGCTGATTTCGTAGGACAGGGGCGATACGAGCAGTACTTC.

The V call is TRBV29-1, the J call TRBJ2-5; unclear D gene. From germline, CDR1 is SQVTM and CDR2 ANQGSEA. V dropped 1 base and J dropped 3 bases, with 9 bases sitting between them. This CDR3 is built from 13 residues. For the CDR3, the DNA is TGCAGCGTTGAAGGTTGGCCGGAAGAGACCCAGTACTTC. It translates to CSVEGWPEETQYF. Combining the CDR3 with reference TRBV29-1 and TRBJ2-5 gives the whole variable domain SAVISQKPSRDICQRGTSLTIQCQVDSQVTMMFWYRQQPGQSLTLIATANQGSEATYESGFVIDKFPISRPNLTFSTLTVSNMSPEDSSIYLCSVEGWPEETQYFGPGTRLLVL.

This clonotype was recorded many times. This chain connects TRBV12-3 or TRBV12-4 to TRBJ1-2; the D is unclear. The CDR3 contains 13 residues. V shed 3 bases and J shed 11 bases, with 16 bases lying between them. The CDR3 loop is CASSFSGGQSYTF. The CDR3 nucleotides read TGTGCCAGCAGTTTCTCGGGAGGGCAGAGTTACACCTTC.

The genes are TRBV7-9 and TRBJ2-1, with D maybe TRBD2 (6 bases). The CDR3 spans 14 residues. V lost 6 bases and J 4 bases, leaving 13 bases between the germline ends. CDR1 SEHNR and CDR2 FQNEAQ come from the germline V gene (reference sequence). The CDR3, as DNA: TGTGCCAGCAGGCCGGGACTCCGTTACAATGAGCAGTTCTTC. Protein sequence: CASRPGLRYNEQFF.

The rearrangement joins TRBV28 to TRBJ2-7; 7 bases line up with TRBD1. The germline V gene encodes CDR1 MDHEN and CDR2 SYDVKM. CDR3 size: 14 residues. Losses at the gene ends were 6 bases for V and 6 bases for J; bases not matched to a gene: 11. CDR3 in DNA: TGTGCCAGCAGCTACCGCCGGACAGGCGGCGAGCAGTACTTC. It specifies CASSYRRTGGEQYF.

In its sample, this clonotype was seen a few times. The genes are TRBV24-1 and TRBJ2-7, with D perhaps being TRBD1 or TRBD2 (6 bases each). The germline V gene has CDR1 KGHDR and CDR2 SFDVKD. This CDR3 is built from 14 residues. The V gene lost 6 bases and the J gene lost 0 bases, with 11 bases spanning the gap. Written as DNA, the CDR3 is TGTGCCACCAGTCTGGGGGGCAGCTCCTACGAGCAGTACTTC. This translates into CATSLGGSSYEQYF.

A few counts support this clonotype. The J gene is TRBJ2-7, the V gene TRBV12-3 or TRBV12-4; a possible D gene is TRBD2 (6 bases). The V end lost 3 bases, the J end lost 6 bases, and 15 bases lay between the germline ends. CDR3 length: 14 amino acids. The CDR3 DNA is TGTGCCAGCAGTTTCGCGGGGAGTGGTGGCGAGCAGTACTTC. Translating it yields CASSFAGSGGEQYF.

V gene TRBV7-6 combines with J gene TRBJ1-1; D call uncertain. Between the trimmed V and J ends, which lost 3 bases and 2 bases, there was a span of 4 bases. Germline values: CDR1 SGHVS, CDR2 FNYEAQ. The CDR3 extends over 12 amino acids. CDR3: CASSLHNTEAFF. Written as DNA, the CDR3 is TGTGCCAGCAGCTTGCATAACACTGAAGCTTTCTTT.

This clonotype qualifies as medium-sized (0.01 to 0.1%). This chain links TRBV9 with TRBJ2-1; 11 bases are a match to TRBD2. Germline V lookup: CDR1 SGDLS, CDR2 YYNGEE. J was trimmed by 7 bases and V by 3 bases; bases with no gene match: 6. The CDR3 is made up of 15 amino acids. The CDR3 DNA is TGTGCCAGCAGCGCAAGACTAGCGGGATCTAATGAGCAGTTCTTC. Its protein product is CASSARLAGSNEQFF.

This clonotype was detected only a few times. The genes are TRBV7-9 and TRBJ2-2; no reliable D call. This CDR3 comprises 15 residues. CDR1 and CDR2 (germline): SEHNR, FQNEAQ (reference sequence). V lost 6 bases and J 5 bases, leaving 16 bases between the germline ends. The CDR3 DNA follows: TGTGCCAGCAGACTCGAAAGAACAATGACCGGGGAGCTGTTTTTT. It is translated as CASRLERTMTGELFF.

This clonotype came up many times. This rearrangement joins TRBV7-8 to TRBJ2-1; 7 bases fit TRBD2. Germline CDR1 is SGHVS and CDR2 is FQNEAQ. The CDR3 has 18 amino acids. V shed 1 base, J shed 1 base, and the junction held 10 bases outside the gene matches. The chain's CDR3 is CASSLEGLAARSYNEQFF. The CDR3 bases are TGTGCCAGCAGCTTAGAGGGGCTAGCGGCCAGGTCCTACAATGAGCAGTTCTTC.

This chain uses TRBV6-5 with TRBJ1-1; D ambiguous. The germline V gene has CDR1 MNHEY and CDR2 SVGAGI. This CDR3 spans 13 amino acids. Trimming removed 2 bases at V and 11 bases at J, with 15 bases between. CDR3: CASSYGRMREAFF. CDR3 in DNA: TGTGCCAGCAGTTACGGTCGGATGCGGGAGGCTTTCTTT.

This clonotype was detected only a few times. The rearrangement uses TRBV20-1 and TRBJ2-6; D is unclear. V was trimmed by 3 bases and J by 0 bases, leaving 9 bases between them. CDR3 length equals 15 residues. The V gene's germline CDR1 is DFQATT and CDR2 SNEGSKA (reference sequence). The CDR3 DNA reads as TGCAGTGCTAGGTTGGCGCGCTCTGGGGCCAACGTCCTGACTTTC. As protein: CSARLARSGANVLTF.

In its sample, this clonotype was seen a few times. The chain recombines TRBV11-2 with TRBJ1-1; D possibly corresponds to TRBD1 (6 bases). Trimming pared 0 bases from V and 5 bases from J, leaving 10 bases between. CDR3 length: 14 amino acids. Germline-derived CDR1 and CDR2 are SGHAT and FQNNGV. The CDR3, as DNA: TGTGCCAGCAGCTTAGAGTTTACAGGGACTGAAGCTTTCTTT. This gives the protein CASSLEFTGTEAFF.

This clonotype was counted ten times or more. This chain joins TRBV21-1 and TRBJ2-7; the table assigns TRBD2, which was not confirmed against the DNA. TRBV21-1 is an annotated pseudogene. CDR3 size: 10 residues. Written as DNA, the CDR3 is TGTGCCGGACTAGTAGCCGAGCAGTACTTC. The encoded protein is CAGLVAEQYF.

The chain couples TRBV7-2 to TRBJ2-3; 8 bases are shared with TRBD2. The CDR3 runs to 15 residues. In germline, CDR1 is SGHTA, CDR2 FQGNSA. The V segment lost 2 bases and the J segment 3 bases; nucleotides outside the gene matches: 4. The CDR3 DNA reads as TGTGCCAGCAGCTTAATCCGCGGGAGGACAGATACGCAGTATTTT. Translated, it gives CASSLIRGRTDTQYF.